This T cell receptor (beta chain) was retrieved from a study of beta chain features in type 1 diabetes. At the level of the study: Sorted cells, roughly 100,000,000 in number, were examined across all samples.

Isolated RNA was reverse transcribed in full, so expressed TCRB transcripts were sequenced. Produced via immunoSEQ multiplex PCR; TCRdb's table is partial and in-frame only. The sample has about 320,000 clones; around 15% are singletons. General observations from the study: Highly expressing activated T cells could be over-counted with a cDNA template. Amplification by PCR could prefer shorter templates, with the same effect in patients and controls.

Stem cell-like memory, regulatory, central memory and naive CD4+ cells were sorted via CD45RO/CCR7/CD25/CD127/CD95/CD27. This clone has more than one count but fewer than ten. Its matching antigen is unknown. The sample consisted of central memory CD4+ T cells from blood. The source of this sequence is a man aged 25-45 years in good health.

The CDR3 reads CASSLDPGQETQYF. DNA for the CDR3: TGTGCCAGCAGCTTAGATCCCGGGCAAGAGACCCAGTACTTC. V usage is TRBV11-3 and J usage is TRBJ2-5, with unresolved D. The CDR3 runs 14 residues. In germline, CDR1 is SGHNT, CDR2 YENEEA. V lost 0 bases, J lost 2 bases, and 7 bases lay in between. The variable domain in full, completed from reference TRBV11-3 and TRBJ2-5, reads EAGVVQSPRYKIIEKKQPVAFWCNPISGHNTLYWYLQNLGQGPELLIRYENEEAVDDSQLPKDRFSAERLKGVDSTLKIQPAELGDSAVYLCASSLDPGQETQYFGPGTRLLVL.